Sequencing of this TCR beta chain was carried out in a study of early T cells in non-severe SARS-CoV-2 infection. TCRdb reprocessed the 5' RACE reads via MiXCR and lists one record per CDR3 protein. Among 55,000 to 70,000 distinct CDR3 sequences listed, 10% to 15% were seen once. Germline V gene data show CDR1 as SNHLY and CDR2 as FYNNEI. Trimming took 2 bases from V and 0 from J, leaving 8 bases between them. CDR3 length: 15 amino acids. The V gene is TRBV2, the J gene TRBJ1-5; no reliable D call. This receptor was taken from an adult who was a healthcare worker with PCR-confirmed SARS-CoV-2 infection or an uninfected control (not recorded which). The sample was whole blood. The CDR3: CASSEQSYSNQPQHF. CDR3 sequence (DNA): TGTGCCAGCAGTGAACAGTCCTATAGCAATCAGCCCCAGCATTTT.